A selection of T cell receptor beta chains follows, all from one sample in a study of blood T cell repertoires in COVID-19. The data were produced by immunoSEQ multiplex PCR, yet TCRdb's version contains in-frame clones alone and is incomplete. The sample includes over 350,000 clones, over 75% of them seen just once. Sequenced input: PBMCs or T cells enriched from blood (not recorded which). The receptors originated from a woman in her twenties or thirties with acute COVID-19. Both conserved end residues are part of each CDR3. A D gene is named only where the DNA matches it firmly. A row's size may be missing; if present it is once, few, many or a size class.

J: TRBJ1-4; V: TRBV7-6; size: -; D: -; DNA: TGTGCCAGCAGCTTAGATACTCTTACTAATGAAAAACTGTTTTTT; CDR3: CASSLDTLTNEKLFF
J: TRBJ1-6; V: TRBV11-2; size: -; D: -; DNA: TGTGCCAGCAGCTTAGTAAGAACGAGAAATTCACCCCTCCACTTT; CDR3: CASSLVRTRNSPLHF
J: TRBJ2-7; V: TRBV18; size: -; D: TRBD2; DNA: TGTGCCAGCTCACTTGCGGGGGCCTACGAGCAGTACTTC; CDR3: CASSLAGAYEQYF
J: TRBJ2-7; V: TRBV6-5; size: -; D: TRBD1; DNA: TGTGCCAGCATCGGGACAGGGGTGTACGAGCAGTACTTC; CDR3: CASIGTGVYEQYF
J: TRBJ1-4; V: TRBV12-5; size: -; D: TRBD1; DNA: TGTGCTAGTGATGCCGGGACAGGGAATGAAAAACTGTTTTTT; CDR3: CASDAGTGNEKLFF
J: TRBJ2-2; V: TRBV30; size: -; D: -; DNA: TGTGCCTGGAGTGTAAGCCCCCGGGGCACCGGGGAGCTGTTTTTT; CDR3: CAWSVSPRGTGELFF
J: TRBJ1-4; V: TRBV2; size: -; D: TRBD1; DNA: TGTGCCAGCACCCAGACAGGGGTCTGGAGTGAAAAACTGTTTTTT; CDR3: CASTQTGVWSEKLFF
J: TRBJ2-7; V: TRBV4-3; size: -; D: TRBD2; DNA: TGCGCCAGCAGCCGCACCGACGGGGGGGAGCAGTACTTC; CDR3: CASSRTDGGEQYF
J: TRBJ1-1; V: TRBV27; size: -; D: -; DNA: TGTGCCAGCAAACCGCGCGGGGTGGACACTGAAGCTTTCTTT; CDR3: CASKPRGVDTEAFF
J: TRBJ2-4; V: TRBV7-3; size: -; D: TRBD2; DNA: TGTGCCAGCAGAGACGGGACTAGCGGGGGGCCTCCGTACTTC; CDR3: CASRDGTSGGPPYF
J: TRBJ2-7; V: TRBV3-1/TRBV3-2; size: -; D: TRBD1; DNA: TGTGGGGGGACAGGTTGGAGCTCCTACGAGCAGTACTTC; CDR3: CGGTGWSSYEQYF
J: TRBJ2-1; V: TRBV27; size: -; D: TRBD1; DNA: TGTGCCAGCAGTTGGGTCAGGGGGCAATGGCAGTTCTTC; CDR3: CASSWVRGQWQFF
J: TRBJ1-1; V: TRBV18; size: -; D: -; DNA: TGTGCCAGCTCACTTGTGCCCGGGACTGAAGCTTTCTTT; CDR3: CASSLVPGTEAFF
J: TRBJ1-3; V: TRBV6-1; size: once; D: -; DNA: TGTGCCAGCAGTGAAGGCCCGGGTACTGGAAACACCATATATTTT; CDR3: CASSEGPGTGNTIYF
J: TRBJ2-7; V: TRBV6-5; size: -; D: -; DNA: TGTGCCAGCAGTTCGTCGACAGCCCTCTACGAGCAGTACTTC; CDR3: CASSSSTALYEQYF
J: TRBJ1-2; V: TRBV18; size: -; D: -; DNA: TGTGCCAGCTCGCCTGAACTTGGCTACACCTTC; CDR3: CASSPELGYTF
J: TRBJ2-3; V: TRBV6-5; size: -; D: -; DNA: TGTGCCAGCAGTTACTCGTGGGGGGGCACAGATACGCAGTATTTT; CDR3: CASSYSWGGTDTQYF
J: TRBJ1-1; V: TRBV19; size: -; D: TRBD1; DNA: TGTGCCAGTAGTACCCTAGGTGACAGGGCTCAGGCTTTCTTT; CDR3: CASSTLGDRAQAFF
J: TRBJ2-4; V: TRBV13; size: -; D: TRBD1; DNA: TGTGCCAGCAGCTTTTACCTGGGACAGTTAGTTAAAAACATTCAGTACTTC; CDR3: CASSFYLGQLVKNIQYF
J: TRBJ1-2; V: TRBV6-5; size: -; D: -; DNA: TGTGCCAGCAGTTCCGAAGGGGGACCAGCCTATGGCTACACCTTC; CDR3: CASSSEGGPAYGYTF
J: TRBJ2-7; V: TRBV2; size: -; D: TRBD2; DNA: TGTGCCAGCAGTGAAGTCGTCGGACTAGCCAAATACGAGCAGTACTTC; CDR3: CASSEVVGLAKYEQYF
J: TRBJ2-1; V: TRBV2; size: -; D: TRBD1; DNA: TGTGCCAGCAGTTACAGGGGCAATGAGCAGTTCTTC; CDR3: CASSYRGNEQFF
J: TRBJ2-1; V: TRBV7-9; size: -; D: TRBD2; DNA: TGTGCCAGCAGCAAGACGCAGGCGGGGGGGCCCCACAATGAGCAGTTCTTC; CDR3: CASSKTQAGGPHNEQFF
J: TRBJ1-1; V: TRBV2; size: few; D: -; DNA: TGTGCCAGCAGTGCCCTAGACAGACTGAACACTGAAGCTTTCTTT; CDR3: CASSALDRLNTEAFF
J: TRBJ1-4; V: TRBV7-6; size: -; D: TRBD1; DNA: TGTGCCAGCAGCTCCCAAACAGGGGCGACTAATGAAAAACTGTTTTTT; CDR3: CASSSQTGATNEKLFF
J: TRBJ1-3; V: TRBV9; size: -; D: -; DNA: TGTGCCAGCCAGTCCGCGGGCTCTGGAAACACCATATATTTT; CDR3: CASQSAGSGNTIYF
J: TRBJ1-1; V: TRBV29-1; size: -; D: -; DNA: TGCAGCGTTGACCACCGGAGTGGGGGCATGAACACTGAAGCTTTCTTT; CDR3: CSVDHRSGGMNTEAFF
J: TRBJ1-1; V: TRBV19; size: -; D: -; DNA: TGTGCCAGTAGTATTTCAGGGGTGACGAGCACTGAAGCTTTCTTT; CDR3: CASSISGVTSTEAFF
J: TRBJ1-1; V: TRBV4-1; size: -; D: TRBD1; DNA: TGCGCCAGCAGCCCGGACAGGGGAGGGTCCCCTGAAGCTTTCTTT; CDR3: CASSPDRGGSPEAFF
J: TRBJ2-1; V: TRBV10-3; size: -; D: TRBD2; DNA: TGTGCCATCAGAGTTTCGGCTAGCGGGGGGCCGGGCCATGAGCAGTTCTTC; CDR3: CAIRVSASGGPGHEQFF
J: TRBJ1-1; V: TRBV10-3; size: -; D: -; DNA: TGTGCCATCACCACAGAACCAGGGGACCACACTGAAGCTTTCTTT; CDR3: CAITTEPGDHTEAFF
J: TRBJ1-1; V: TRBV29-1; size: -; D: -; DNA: TGCAGCGTTGGAGGGGGTCGCACTGAAGCTTTCTTT; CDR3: CSVGGGRTEAFF
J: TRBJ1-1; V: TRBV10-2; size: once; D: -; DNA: TGCGCCAGCAGTGTTCGGCAGGCCGGGGCTGAAGCTTTCTTT; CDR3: CASSVRQAGAEAFF
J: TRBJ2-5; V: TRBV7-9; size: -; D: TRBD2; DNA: TGTGCCAGCAGCGGAGGGACTAGCCAAGAGACCCAGTACTTC; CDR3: CASSGGTSQETQYF
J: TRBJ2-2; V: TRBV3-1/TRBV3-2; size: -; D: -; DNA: TGTGCCAGCAGCCAAGGCCCCTCTAGAACCGGGGAGCTGTTTTTT; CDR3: CASSQGPSRTGELFF
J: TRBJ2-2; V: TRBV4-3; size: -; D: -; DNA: TGCGCCAGCAGCCAAGCTCTTTCCTCCGGGGAGCTGTTTTTT; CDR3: CASSQALSSGELFF
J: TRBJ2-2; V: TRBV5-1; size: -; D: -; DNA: TGCGCCAGCAGCCGTACAGGCTCCACCGGGGAGCTGTTTTTT; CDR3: CASSRTGSTGELFF
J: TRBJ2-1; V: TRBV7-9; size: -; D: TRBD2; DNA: TGTGCCAGCAGCTGGCTAGCGGGGGCCTACAATGAGCAGTTCTTC; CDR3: CASSWLAGAYNEQFF
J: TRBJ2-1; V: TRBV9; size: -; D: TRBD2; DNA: TGTGCCAGCAGCTCCGGGACTAGCATTTTCGGGCCCACCAATGAGCAGTTCTTC; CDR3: CASSSGTSIFGPTNEQFF
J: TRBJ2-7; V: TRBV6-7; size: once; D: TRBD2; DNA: TGTGCCAGCAGTTCTAGACCGGGACTAGCGATTAGATACGAGCAGTACTTC; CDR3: CASSSRPGLAIRYEQYF